Below, one T cell receptor beta chain is given with its context. This sample was included in a study of T-cell reconstitution after alpha-beta-depleted transplantation in children. Construction of the TCRbeta library involved unique molecular identifiers. Each CDR3 protein gets one entry after TCRdb re-called the PCR reads with MiXCR. Altogether roughly 200,000 distinct CDR3 sequences are present, 8% to 10% being singletons, with the ten largest covering around 6%. The V gene lost 4 bases and the J gene lost 8 bases, with 16 bases spanning the gap. Per germline, CDR1 SGHDT and CDR2 YYEEEE. This CDR3 has 14 residues.

This material consisted of PBMCs from the stem cell graft donor, taken from the stem cell graft. The chain couples TRBV5-6 to TRBJ2-1, with D uncertain. This receptor was identified in a human donor who donated a stem cell graft to a child with acute lymphoblastic leukemia. The DNA for the CDR3 is TGTGCCAGCAGCCGTGGCACAACTCGAGATGAGCAGTTCTTC. It codes for CASSRGTTRDEQFF.